This T cell receptor beta chain was sequenced during a study of T cells in localized non-small cell lung cancer. In regard to this clone: Its antigen is not identified.

Sequencing used immunoSEQ multiplex PCR; TCRdb keeps in-frame clones, though not all of them. The repertoire holds roughly 40,000 clones, with 80% to 85% as singletons. This CDR3 region has 14 residues. In germline, CDR1 is SGHDT, CDR2 YYEEEE. Trimming left V 6 bases short and J 8 bases short, with 20 bases between. Overall study results and limits: Among blood samples, higher T cell density accompanied longer overall survival. Clonality peaked in uninvolved adjacent lung rather than tumor. Because only a single region of the tumor was sequenced, heterogeneity remains possible. Paired adjacent lung recovered a median around 52 of the top 100 tumor clones.

This TCR derives from a male donor aged 60 or over with stage II lung adenocarcinoma. The chain is built from TRBV5-6 and TRBJ1-2, with no clear D. The sample consisted of peripheral blood mononuclear cells, taken before any cancer treatment. DNA of the CDR3: TGTGCCAGCACCTTTTTTCTTAGGCCGGCGGGCTACACCTTC. Its translation is CASTFFLRPAGYTF.